The TCR beta chain described here comes from a study of cytomegalovirus exposure and HLA in healthy donors. The wider study: The same platform used for the 500 to 850 first-cohort repertoires was also used for the 100 to 150 validation repertoires, as a later analysis reported.

Study-level points and caveats: Many donors shared some public TCRs, even though most TCR sequences were rare. According to a later analysis, TCR clusters from the first cohort tended to co-occur in the approximately 120 validation repertoires.

Concerning this clone: Its target is unknown.

Method: immunoSEQ multiplex PCR; TCRdb's copy keeps in-frame clones and lacks some. This table holds 220,000 or so clones, approximately 83% found once. The germline V and J ends were trimmed by 8 bases and 6 bases, with 20 bases remaining between them. This CDR3 is 15 amino acids long. CDR1 is SGHVS, CDR2 FQNEAQ, per germline. The chain recombines TRBV7-8 with TRBJ2-1, with a possible D match to TRBD2 (5 bases). The sample consisted of PBMCs. The clonotype originates from a woman aged 25 to 45 in good health and CMV-seropositive. The CDR3 loop is CASGKNGVLGNEQFF. Here the CDR3 DNA reads TGTGCCAGCGGCAAAAACGGGGTGTTAGGCAATGAGCAGTTCTTC.